This T cell receptor (beta chain) was captured by sequencing in a study of shared clonotypes between healthy human individuals. The germline gives CDR1 SGHAT, CDR2 FQNNGV. The germline V and J ends were trimmed by 3 bases and 3 bases, with 12 bases remaining between them. The CDR3 runs 14 residues. CD45RO-negative, CCR7-selected cells formed the naive CD8 fraction, which excluded terminally differentiated effector memory CD45RA+ cells. Sequencing was performed with immunoSEQ multiplex PCR; in TCRdb, only in-frame clones are kept and a portion is missing. The profile shows around 2.1 million clones, about 93% of them singletons.

Sequenced sample: naive CD8+ T cells from PBMCs. The chain recombines TRBV11-2 with TRBJ2-7; D is undetermined. The receptor's source is a man between 18 and 29 years old in good health. Some clones in this sample may be carry-over from other donors' samples. The CDR3 here is CASSLFPRNYEQYF. The CDR3 nucleotides read TGTGCCAGCAGCTTGTTCCCTAGAAACTACGAGCAGTACTTC.